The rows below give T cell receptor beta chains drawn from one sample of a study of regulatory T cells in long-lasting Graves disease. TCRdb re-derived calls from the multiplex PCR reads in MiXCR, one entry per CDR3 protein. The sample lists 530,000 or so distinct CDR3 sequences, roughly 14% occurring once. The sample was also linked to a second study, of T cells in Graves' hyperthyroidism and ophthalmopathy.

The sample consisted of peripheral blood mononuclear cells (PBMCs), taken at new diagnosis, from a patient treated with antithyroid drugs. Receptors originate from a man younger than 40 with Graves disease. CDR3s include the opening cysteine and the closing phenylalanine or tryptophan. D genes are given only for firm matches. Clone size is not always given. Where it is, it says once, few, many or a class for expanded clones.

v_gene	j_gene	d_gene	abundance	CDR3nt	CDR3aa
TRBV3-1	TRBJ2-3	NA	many	TGTGCCAGCAGCCCCTTGAGGACTCGAAGACGGACAGATACGCAGTATTTT	CASSPLRTRRRTDTQYF
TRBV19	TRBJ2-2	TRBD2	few	TGTGCCAGTAGTAGACTAGCGCCATTGAACACCGGGGAGCTGTTTTTT	CASSRLAPLNTGELFF
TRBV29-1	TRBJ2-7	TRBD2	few	TGCAGCGTTGGGGGGCGGGAGGGCTACGAGCAGTACTTC	CSVGGREGYEQYF
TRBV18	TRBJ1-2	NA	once	TGTGTCAGCTCCTACAGGGAAATCGAAAGCACCTTC	CVSSYREIESTF
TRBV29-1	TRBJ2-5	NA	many	TGCAGCGTTGCTGCGGGAACAAGGATAGAAGAGACCCAGTACTTC	CSVAAGTRIEETQYF
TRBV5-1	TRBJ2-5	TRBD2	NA	TGCGCCAGCAGCTTAGGTGGGAGGGCCCCAGAGACCCAGTACTTC	CASSLGGRAPETQYF
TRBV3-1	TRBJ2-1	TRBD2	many	TGTGCCAGCAGCCAAGATAGAAGCGGGAGTTCCTACAATGAGCAGTTCTTC	CASSQDRSGSSYNEQFF
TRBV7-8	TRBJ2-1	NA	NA	TGTGCCAGCAGCTCCGGTCGAAAGGGGCTGGGGATCTACAATGAGCAGTTCTTC	CASSSGRKGLGIYNEQFF
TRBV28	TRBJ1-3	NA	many	TGTGCCAGCAGTTCTCAGGGAAACACCATATATTTT	CASSSQGNTIYF
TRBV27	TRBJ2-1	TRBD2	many	TGTGCCAGCAGTTTATCCGGGAGGGCACGGGAGCAGTTCTTC	CASSLSGRAREQFF
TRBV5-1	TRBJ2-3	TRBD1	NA	TGCGCCAGCAGCTTGGGGACAGGATTTCGCACAGATACGCAGTATTTT	CASSLGTGFRTDTQYF
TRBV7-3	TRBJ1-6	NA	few	TGTGCCAGCAGCCCTACAGGGAGGGGATCACCCCTCCACTTT	CASSPTGRGSPLHF
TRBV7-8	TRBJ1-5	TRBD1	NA	TGTGCCAGCAGCTTGGTCCCGGGACAGGGGACTGATAGCAATCAGCCCCAGCATTTT	CASSLVPGQGTDSNQPQHF
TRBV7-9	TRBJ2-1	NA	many	TGTGCCGCGACTCCTAGCGTATACAATGAGCAGTTCTTC	CAATPSVYNEQFF
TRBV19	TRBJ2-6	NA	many	TGTGCCAGTAAACTTGACAGCTCTGGGGCCAACGTCCTGACTTTC	CASKLDSSGANVLTF
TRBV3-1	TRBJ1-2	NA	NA	TGTGCCAGCAGCCAGGCCAGGTACTATGGCTACACCTTC	CASSQARYYGYTF
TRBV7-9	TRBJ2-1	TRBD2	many	TGTGCCAGCAGCTCCGGGCTAGCGGGAGTCCGGAATGAGCAGTTCTTC	CASSSGLAGVRNEQFF
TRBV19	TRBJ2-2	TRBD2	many	TGTGCCAGTAGTAGATTACCGGGACTAGCGGGAGGAAACACCGGGGAGCTGTTTTTT	CASSRLPGLAGGNTGELFF
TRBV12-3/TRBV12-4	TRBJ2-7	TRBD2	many	TGTGCCAGCAGCCCCACAAGCGGGAGGGACGAGCAGTACTTC	CASSPTSGRDEQYF
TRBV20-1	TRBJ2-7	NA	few	TGCAGTGCCCCGCGAAGACAGAATTTTTACTACGAGCAGTACTTC	CSAPRRQNFYYEQYF
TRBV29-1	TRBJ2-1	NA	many	TGCAGCGCCACCCATCCCTACAATGAGCAGTTCTTC	CSATHPYNEQFF
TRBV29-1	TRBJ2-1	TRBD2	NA	TGCAGCGTTGAAGATCCCGGGGGGAATGAGCAGTTCTTC	CSVEDPGGNEQFF
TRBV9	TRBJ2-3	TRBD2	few	TGTGCCAGCAGCCCCTGGACTAGCGGATCTAGCACAGATACGCAGTATTTT	CASSPWTSGSSTDTQYF
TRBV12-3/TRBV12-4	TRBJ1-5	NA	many	TGTGCCAGCAGCCGGGCGGGGTTCAATCAGCCCCAGCATTTT	CASSRAGFNQPQHF
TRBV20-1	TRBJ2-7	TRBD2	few	TGCAGTGCTCCTGGACTAGCGGGAGTCGAGCAGTACTTC	CSAPGLAGVEQYF
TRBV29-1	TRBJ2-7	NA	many	TGCAGCGTTGCCACTAGCCCCTACGAGCAGTACTTC	CSVATSPYEQYF
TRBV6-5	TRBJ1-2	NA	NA	TGTGCCAGCAGTTACAGTAGGGATAACTATGGCTACACCTTC	CASSYSRDNYGYTF